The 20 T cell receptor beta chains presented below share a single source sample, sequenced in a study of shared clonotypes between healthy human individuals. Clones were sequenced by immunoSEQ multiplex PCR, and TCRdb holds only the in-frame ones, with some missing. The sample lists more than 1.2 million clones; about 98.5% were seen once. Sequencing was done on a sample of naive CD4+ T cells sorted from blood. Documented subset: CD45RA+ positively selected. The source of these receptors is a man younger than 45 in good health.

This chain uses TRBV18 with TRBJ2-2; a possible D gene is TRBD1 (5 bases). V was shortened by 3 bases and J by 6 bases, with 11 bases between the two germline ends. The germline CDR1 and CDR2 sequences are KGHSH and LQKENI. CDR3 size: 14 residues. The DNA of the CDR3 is TGTGCCAGCTCACCGCAGGGATCGGCCGGGGAGCTGTTTTTT. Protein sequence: CASSPQGSAGELFF.

CDR3 bases: TGCAGCGTCCAGCGGGAGCCCTCCCGGGAGCTGTTTTTT. The encoded protein is CSVQREPSRELFF. This chain joins TRBV29-1 and TRBJ2-2, with 8 positions matching TRBD2. CDR1 is SQVTM, CDR2 ANQGSEA, per germline. The CDR3 spans 13 residues. V shed 6 bases and J 9 bases; nucleotides not matched to a gene: 9.

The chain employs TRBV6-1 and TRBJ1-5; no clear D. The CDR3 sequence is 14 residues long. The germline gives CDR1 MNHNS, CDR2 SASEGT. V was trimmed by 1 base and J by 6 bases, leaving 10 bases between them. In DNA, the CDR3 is TGTGCCAGCAGTGAAGACGTGGGAATTCAGCCCCAGCATTTT. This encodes CASSEDVGIQPQHF.

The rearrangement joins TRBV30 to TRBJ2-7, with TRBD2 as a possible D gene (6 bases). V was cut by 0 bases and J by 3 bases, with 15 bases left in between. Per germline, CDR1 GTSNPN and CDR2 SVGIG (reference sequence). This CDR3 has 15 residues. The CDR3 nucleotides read TGTGCCTGGAGTGTATCCCGGGAGACAATCTACGAGCAGTACTTC. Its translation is CAWSVSRETIYEQYF.

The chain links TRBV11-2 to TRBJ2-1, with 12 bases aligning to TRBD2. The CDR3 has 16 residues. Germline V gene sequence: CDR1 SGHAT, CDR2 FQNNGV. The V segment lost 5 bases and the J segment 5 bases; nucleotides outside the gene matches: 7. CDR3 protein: CASSPRTSGTNNEQFF. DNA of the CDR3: TGTGCCAGCAGCCCGAGGACTAGCGGGACTAACAATGAGCAGTTCTTC.

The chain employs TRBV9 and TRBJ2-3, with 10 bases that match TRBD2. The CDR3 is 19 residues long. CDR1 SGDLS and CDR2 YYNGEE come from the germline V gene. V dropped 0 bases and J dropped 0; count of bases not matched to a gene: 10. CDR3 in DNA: TGTGCCAGCAGCGTAGAACTAGCGGGGAGGGGGGCCAGCACAGATACGCAGTATTTT. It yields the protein CASSVELAGRGASTDTQYF.

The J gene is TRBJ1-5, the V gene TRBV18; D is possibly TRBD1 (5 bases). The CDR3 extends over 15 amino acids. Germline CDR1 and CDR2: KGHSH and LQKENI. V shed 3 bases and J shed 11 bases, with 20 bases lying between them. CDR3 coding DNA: TGTGCCAGCTCACCGACAGCTTCAATGTTCCAATCCCAGCATTTT. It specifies CASSPTASMFQSQHF.

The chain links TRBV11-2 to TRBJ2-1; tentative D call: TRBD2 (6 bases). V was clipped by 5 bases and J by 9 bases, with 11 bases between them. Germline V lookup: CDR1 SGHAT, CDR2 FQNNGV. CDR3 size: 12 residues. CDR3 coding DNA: TGTGCCAGCAGCCTCACTAGCAGTGAGCAGTTCTTC. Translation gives CASSLTSSEQFF.

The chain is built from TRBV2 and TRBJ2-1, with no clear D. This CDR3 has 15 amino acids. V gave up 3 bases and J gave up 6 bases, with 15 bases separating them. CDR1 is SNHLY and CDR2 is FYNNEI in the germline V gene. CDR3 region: CASSDPYFLLNEQFF. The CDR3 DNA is TGTGCCAGCAGTGATCCCTATTTCCTCCTCAATGAGCAGTTCTTC.

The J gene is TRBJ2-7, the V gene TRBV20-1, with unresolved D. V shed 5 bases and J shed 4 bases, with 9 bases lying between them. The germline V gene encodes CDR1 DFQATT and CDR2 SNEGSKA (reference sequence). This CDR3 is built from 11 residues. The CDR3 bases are TGCAGTGCTGGGGTATTATACGAGCAGTACTTC. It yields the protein CSAGVLYEQYF.

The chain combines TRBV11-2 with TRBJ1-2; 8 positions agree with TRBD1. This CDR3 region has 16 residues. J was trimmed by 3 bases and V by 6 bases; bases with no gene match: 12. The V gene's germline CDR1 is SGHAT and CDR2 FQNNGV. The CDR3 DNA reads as TGTGCCAGCAGATCAAGAAAGGGACAGGAAGACTATGGCTACACCTTC. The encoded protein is CASRSRKGQEDYGYTF.

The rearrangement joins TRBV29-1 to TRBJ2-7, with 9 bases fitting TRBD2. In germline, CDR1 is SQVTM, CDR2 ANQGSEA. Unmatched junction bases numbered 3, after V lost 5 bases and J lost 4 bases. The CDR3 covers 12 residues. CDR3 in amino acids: CSVRTSAYEQYF. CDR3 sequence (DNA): TGCAGCGTTCGGACTAGCGCATACGAGCAGTACTTC.

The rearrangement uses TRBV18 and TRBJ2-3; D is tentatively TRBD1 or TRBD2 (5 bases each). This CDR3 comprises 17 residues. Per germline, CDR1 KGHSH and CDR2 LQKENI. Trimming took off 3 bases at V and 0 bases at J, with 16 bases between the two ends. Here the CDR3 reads CASSPLTGTFSTDTQYF. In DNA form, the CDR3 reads TGTGCCAGCTCACCGCTTACTGGGACCTTTAGCACAGATACGCAGTATTTT.

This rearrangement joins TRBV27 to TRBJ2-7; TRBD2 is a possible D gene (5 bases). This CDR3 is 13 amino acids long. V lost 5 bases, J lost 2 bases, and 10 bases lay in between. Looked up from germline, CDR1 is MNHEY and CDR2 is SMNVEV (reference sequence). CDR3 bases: TGTGCCAGCAGTACTCCACTAGCCTACGAGCAGTACTTC. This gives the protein CASSTPLAYEQYF.

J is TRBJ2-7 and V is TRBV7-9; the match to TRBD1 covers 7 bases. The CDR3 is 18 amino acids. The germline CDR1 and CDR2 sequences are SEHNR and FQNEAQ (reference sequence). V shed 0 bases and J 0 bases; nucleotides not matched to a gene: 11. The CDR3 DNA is TGTGCCAGCAGCTTAGCCCTAATGACAGGGCCGAGCTCCTACGAGCAGTACTTC. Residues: CASSLALMTGPSSYEQYF.

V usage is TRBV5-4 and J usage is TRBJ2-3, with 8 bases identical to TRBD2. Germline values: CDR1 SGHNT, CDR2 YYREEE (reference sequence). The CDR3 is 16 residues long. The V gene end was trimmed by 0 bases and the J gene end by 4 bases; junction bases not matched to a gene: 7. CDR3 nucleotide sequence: TGTGCCAGCAGCTTGGATCCTGGGACTAGATCAGATACGCAGTATTTT. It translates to CASSLDPGTRSDTQYF.

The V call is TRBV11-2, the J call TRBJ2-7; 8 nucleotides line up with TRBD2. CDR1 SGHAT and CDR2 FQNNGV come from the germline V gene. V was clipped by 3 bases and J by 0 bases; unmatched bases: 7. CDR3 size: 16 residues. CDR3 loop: CASSLEAGALSYEQYF. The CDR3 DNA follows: TGTGCCAGCAGCTTGGAAGCGGGAGCGCTCTCCTACGAGCAGTACTTC.

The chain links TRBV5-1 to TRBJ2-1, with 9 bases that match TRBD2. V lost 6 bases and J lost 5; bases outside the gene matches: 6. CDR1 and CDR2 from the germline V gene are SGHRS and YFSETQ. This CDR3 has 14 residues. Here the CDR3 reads CASMAGGPHNEQFF. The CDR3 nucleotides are TGCGCCAGCATGGCGGGAGGGCCTCACAATGAGCAGTTCTTC.

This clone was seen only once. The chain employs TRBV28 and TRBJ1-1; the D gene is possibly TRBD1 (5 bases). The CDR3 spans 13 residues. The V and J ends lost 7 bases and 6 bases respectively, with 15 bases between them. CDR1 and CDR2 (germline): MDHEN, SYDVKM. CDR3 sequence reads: CASKNGANAEAFF. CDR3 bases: TGTGCCAGCAAGAACGGGGCAAATGCTGAAGCTTTCTTT.

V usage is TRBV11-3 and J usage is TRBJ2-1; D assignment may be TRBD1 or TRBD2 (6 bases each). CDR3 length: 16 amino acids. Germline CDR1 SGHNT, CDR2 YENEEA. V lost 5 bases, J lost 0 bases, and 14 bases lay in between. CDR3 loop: CASSKGGGASYNEQFF. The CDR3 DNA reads TGTGCCAGCAGCAAAGGAGGGGGTGCCTCCTACAATGAGCAGTTCTTC.